The 11 T cell receptor beta chains below come from one sample, sequenced in a study of blood T cells in healthy people across ages. With a J-beta primer mix and a sample-barcoded 5' primer, a second PCR ran 7 to 11 cycles. TCRdb re-called the 5' RACE reads through MiXCR, storing one row per CDR3 protein. The data contain 1.5 million to 2 million distinct CDR3 sequences, around 40% of them seen just once; the ten biggest clones take up more than 20%. Sequencing used blood. The receptors stem from a human donor in good health.

Concerning this clonotype: A read error may account for a junction end that differs from germline. V and J are TRBV6-2 or TRBV6-3 and TRBJ2-1; D may be TRBD1 (5 bases). The V gene's germline CDR1 is MNHEY and CDR2 SVGEGT. The CDR3 extends over 22 amino acids. In DNA form, the CDR3 reads TGTGCCAGCAGTTACTCGAAAGTGAAGGGGAAGGGGCCGTCCGGTCACTACAACGAGCAGTTCTTC. It specifies CASSYSKVKGKGPSGHYNEQFF.

The genes are TRBV7-9 and TRBJ1-1; 8 bases line up with TRBD1. This CDR3 comprises 13 residues. Trimming at V came to 2 bases and at J to 11 bases, leaving 7 bases not matched to a gene. The germline V gene encodes CDR1 SEHNR and CDR2 FQNEAQ (reference sequence). The CDR3 region is CASSLNQQGEAFF. CDR3 in DNA: TGTGCCAGCAGCTTAAATCAACAGGGGGAGGCTTTCTTT.

This rearrangement joins TRBV27 to TRBJ2-1, with a possible D match to TRBD2 (5 bases). V gave up 3 bases and J gave up 6 bases, with 12 bases separating them. Germline V gene lookup returns CDR1 MNHEY and CDR2 SMNVEV (reference sequence). This CDR3 spans 14 amino acids. The CDR3 spells CASSFKLVSNEQFF. The CDR3 region has the DNA TGTGCCAGCAGTTTTAAACTAGTTAGCAATGAGCAGTTCTTC.

This clonotype turned up a few times. V gene TRBV6-5 combines with J gene TRBJ2-1; 7 nucleotides align to TRBD1. The ends lost 6 bases at V and 10 bases at J; junction bases unmatched: 12. Germline assignment: CDR1 MNHEY and CDR2 SVGAGI. This CDR3 region has 14 residues. The CDR3 DNA reads TGTGCCAGCAGCCACAACCTGGACAGGCGAGAGCAGTTCTTC. Translated, it gives CASSHNLDRREQFF.

This clonotype was picked up a small number of times. Here the CDR3 reads CASSSQTGFVYEQYF. CDR3 bases: TGTGCCAGCAGTTCACAGACAGGATTTGTCTACGAGCAGTACTTC. The chain uses TRBV25-1 and TRBJ2-4; D perhaps matches TRBD1 (6 bases). The DNA end lines up better with TRBJ2-7; the J call may be wrong. The CDR3 sequence is 15 residues long. CDR1 is MGHDK, CDR2 SYGVNS, per germline.

The chain employs TRBV7-8 and TRBJ1-5, with no clear D. V was pared by 5 bases and J by 0 bases, with 11 bases between. Germline V gene sequence: CDR1 SGHVS, CDR2 FQNEAQ. CDR3 size: 15 residues. CDR3 sequence (DNA): TGTGCCAGCAGCATAGAATATTATAGCAATCAGCCCCAGCATTTT. Translation: CASSIEYYSNQPQHF.

The chain is built from TRBV25-1 and TRBJ2-5; D is uncertain. This CDR3 contains 18 residues. Trimming shortened V by 7 bases and J by 3 bases, and 27 bases separated the two germline ends. CDR1 is MGHDK, CDR2 SYGVNS, per germline. CDR3 residues: CASILWTPNYPHKETQYF. The DNA for the CDR3 is TGTGCCAGCATCTTGTGGACCCCTAACTATCCTCATAAAGAGACCCAGTACTTC.

V gene TRBV4-2 combines with J gene TRBJ2-1; 11 bases align to TRBD2. Germline-derived CDR1 and CDR2 are LGHNA and YNFKEQ. The junction had 4 bases not matched to a gene; V was cut back by 1 base and J by 5 bases. The CDR3 contains 16 residues. The CDR3 region is CASSQVSSGGHNEQFF. CDR3 coding DNA: TGTGCCAGCAGCCAAGTATCTAGCGGGGGGCACAATGAGCAGTTCTTC.

The chain combines TRBV6-1 with TRBJ2-1; 7 bases match TRBD1. V lost 2 bases and J lost 9; bases outside the gene matches: 7. Per the germline V gene, CDR1 is MNHNS and CDR2 is SASEGT. The CDR3 extends over 14 amino acids. The CDR3 loop is CASSEQGVSGEQFF. Written as DNA, the CDR3 is TGTGCCAGCAGTGAACAGGGGGTCTCTGGTGAGCAGTTCTTC.

The rearrangement links TRBV27 to TRBJ1-2, with D hard to call. The germline V gene encodes CDR1 MNHEY and CDR2 SMNVEV (reference sequence). CDR3 length: 14 residues. V dropped 3 bases and J dropped 3 bases, with 11 bases sitting between them. CDR3 sequence reads: CASSFSPVDYGYTF. The DNA for the CDR3 is TGTGCCAGCAGTTTCAGTCCAGTTGACTATGGCTACACCTTC.

The V gene is TRBV28, the J gene TRBJ2-7; 10 nucleotides line up with TRBD1. Germline lookup yields CDR1 MDHEN and CDR2 SYDVKM. Losses at the gene ends were 5 bases for V and 1 base for J; bases not matched to a gene: 5. The CDR3 is 15 residues long. CDR3 in amino acids: CASSGQGEGSYEQYF. CDR3 nucleotide sequence: TGTGCCAGCAGTGGACAGGGGGAGGGATCCTACGAGCAGTACTTC.